The rows below give T cell receptor beta chains drawn from one sample of a study of cytomegalovirus exposure and HLA in healthy donors. Sequenced by immunoSEQ multiplex PCR; TCRdb stores in-frame clones only, minus some. The repertoire holds 82,000 or so clones, approximately 93% seen once, with approximately 0.7% in the top ten. Sequenced input: PBMCs. These receptors were collected from a young man in good health and CMV-seronegative. The CDR3 runs from the conserved cysteine through the conserved F or W. Fields, in order: V gene, J gene, clone size, D gene, CDR3 protein, CDR3 DNA. The D gene is left open where the match is weak. The size field is filled for only some rows; it gives once, few, many or a size class.

V: TRBV4-1
J: TRBJ1-4
size: once
D: TRBD1
CDR3: CASSQGTTNRGTNEKLFF
DNA: TGCGCCAGCAGCCAAGGGACGACAAACAGGGGGACTAATGAAAAACTGTTTTTT

V: TRBV30
J: TRBJ1-5
size: NA
D: TRBD1
CDR3: CAWSGGQSSNQPQHF
DNA: TGTGCCTGGAGTGGGGGACAGTCGAGCAATCAGCCCCAGCATTTT

V: TRBV11-3
J: TRBJ2-7
size: NA
D: TRBD1
CDR3: CASSLAGTGGSEQYF
DNA: TGTGCCAGCAGCTTGGCCGGGACAGGGGGCTCCGAGCAGTACTTC

V: TRBV5-1
J: TRBJ1-1
size: NA
D: NA
CDR3: CASSPRGGDTEAFF
DNA: TGCGCCAGCAGTCCTCGGGGAGGGGACACTGAAGCTTTCTTT

V: TRBV10-1
J: TRBJ2-2
size: few
D: TRBD1
CDR3: CASTSGQGDTGELFF
DNA: TGCGCCAGCACCTCGGGACAGGGGGACACCGGGGAGCTGTTTTTT

V: TRBV15
J: TRBJ2-1
size: NA
D: TRBD2
CDR3: CATSRGPPSSGGSYNEQFF
DNA: TGTGCCACCAGCAGAGGGCCTCCCTCTAGCGGCGGCTCCTACAATGAGCAGTTCTTC

V: TRBV4-1
J: TRBJ2-7
size: NA
D: NA
CDR3: CASSHQGDEQYF
DNA: TGCGCCAGCAGCCATCAGGGTGACGAGCAGTACTTC

V: TRBV18
J: TRBJ2-1
size: NA
D: NA
CDR3: CASSEGEQFF
DNA: TGTGCCAGCTCAGAGGGTGAGCAGTTCTTC

V: TRBV7-9
J: TRBJ2-5
size: NA
D: TRBD1
CDR3: CASSLTGGETQYF
DNA: TGTGCCAGCAGCTTAACAGGGGGAGAGACCCAGTACTTC

V: TRBV6-5
J: TRBJ2-1
size: once
D: TRBD2
CDR3: CASSYLLAGGPGEQFF
DNA: TGTGCCAGCAGTTACCTGTTAGCGGGAGGGCCAGGGGAGCAGTTCTTC

V: TRBV29-1
J: TRBJ2-1
size: NA
D: NA
CDR3: CSMGGYNEQFF
DNA: TGCAGCATGGGGGGATACAATGAGCAGTTCTTC

V: TRBV10-1
J: TRBJ1-5
size: NA
D: NA
CDR3: CASSVAGDNQPQHF
DNA: TGCGCCAGCAGTGTGGCGGGGGACAATCAGCCCCAGCATTTT

V: TRBV6-6
J: TRBJ2-3
size: few
D: NA
CDR3: CASSYSESDTQYF
DNA: TGTGCCAGCAGTTACTCGGAGTCAGATACGCAGTATTTT

V: TRBV7-9
J: TRBJ1-1
size: NA
D: NA
CDR3: CASSLLQTGEAFF
DNA: TGTGCCAGCAGCTTACTCCAAACAGGTGAAGCTTTCTTT